These 27 T cell receptor beta chains were all obtained from the same sample, sequenced in a study of T cells in Graves' hyperthyroidism and ophthalmopathy. Authors of the study amplified TCR beta CDR3 regions from RNA transcripts. HTBI primers were employed in a first-round RT-PCR of the TCR CDR3. Via MiXCR, TCRdb re-called the multiplex PCR reads, giving one row per CDR3 protein. Of 75,000 to 100,000 distinct CDR3 sequences detected, under 65% appear once; the ten largest clones hold 25% to 30%. Specimen: blood. Receptor source: a middle-aged woman with Graves' hyperthyroidism.

About this clonotype itself: A single base separates this from a much larger clone, so it may be a read error. The chain has TRBV5-1 and TRBJ1-1, with D perhaps matching TRBD1 (6 bases). This CDR3 has 17 amino acids. Germline CDR1 is SGHRS and CDR2 is YFSETQ. In DNA form, the CDR3 reads TGCGCCAGCAGCTCCAATGTGGAACAGGGCGGGGGGGCTGAAGCTTCCTTT. Translated: CASSSNVEQGGGAEASF.

The J gene is TRBJ1-2, the V gene TRBV9, with 7 bases lining up with TRBD1. The CDR3 consists of 13 residues. The junction had 7 bases not matched to a gene; V was cut back by 3 bases and J by 8 bases. CDR1 is SGDLS, CDR2 YYNGEE, per germline. The CDR3: CASSASPGQGYTF. The CDR3 DNA reads as TGTGCCAGCAGCGCATCACCGGGACAGGGCTACACCTTC.

This clonotype was detected many times. This chain connects TRBV20-1 to TRBJ1-1; a possible D gene is TRBD1 (5 bases). The V gene's germline CDR1 is DFQATT and CDR2 SNEGSKA (reference sequence). CDR3 length: 13 residues. V was cut by 3 bases and J by 1 base, with 9 bases left in between. The CDR3 spells CSARGRPNTEAFF. In nucleotides, the CDR3 is TGCAGTGCTAGGGGACGGCCGAACACTGAAGCTTTCTTT.

This clonotype appeared many times. The chain carries TRBV6-1 and TRBJ2-7; 9 bases map to TRBD2. V dropped 2 bases and J dropped 4; count of bases not matched to a gene: 15. Germline V gene lookup returns CDR1 MNHNS and CDR2 SASEGT. The CDR3 loop spans 18 amino acids. CDR3 amino acids: CASSERLPVAGVLYEQYF. CDR3 in DNA: TGTGCCAGCAGTGAACGCCTGCCAGTAGCGGGGGTACTTTACGAGCAGTACTTC.

CDR3 DNA sequence: TGCAGTGCTAGACATCCGGGACAAAAATATAATTCACCCCTCCACTTT. Its translation: CSARHPGQKYNSPLHF. This rearrangement joins TRBV20-1 to TRBJ1-6; tentative D call: TRBD1 (6 bases). In germline, CDR1 is DFQATT, CDR2 SNEGSKA (reference sequence). The CDR3 spans 16 residues. The ends were cut back, 2 bases at V and 4 bases at J, with 15 bases in the middle.

A note on this clonotype: One end of the junction varies from germline; a read error may be responsible. This chain uses TRBV20-1 with TRBJ2-3, with 9 bases aligning to TRBD2. The CDR3 has 15 amino acids. Germline lookup yields CDR1 DFQATT and CDR2 SNEGSKA (reference sequence). CDR3 in amino acids: CSARDLAGGADTQCF. The CDR3 nucleotides are TGCAGTGCTAGAGATCTCGCGGGAGGGGCAGATACGCAGTGTTTT.

A note on this clonotype: No conserved phenylalanine or tryptophan ends this CDR3, so it is likely a read error. CDR3 coding DNA: TGTGCCAGCAGCCAAGGGGCTAGCGGGTTCCAAACCCAGTACCTC. Translated, it gives CASSQGASGFQTQYL. This chain joins TRBV11-2 and TRBJ2-5; 8 bases are shared with TRBD2. Losses at the gene ends were 5 bases for V and 8 bases for J; bases not matched to a gene: 13. The CDR3 sequence is 15 residues long. Germline assignment: CDR1 SGHAT and CDR2 FQNNGV.

This clonotype was picked up many times. The rearrangement links TRBV19 to TRBJ1-5, with a possible D match to TRBD1 (6 bases). The CDR3 has 13 amino acids. V shed 3 bases and J shed 6 bases, with 9 bases lying between them. CDR1 and CDR2 (germline): LNHDA, SQIVND (reference sequence). In DNA, the CDR3 is TGTGCCAGTAGTATCGGGGGGCGTCAGCCCCAGCATTTT. It specifies CASSIGGRQPQHF.

This chain uses TRBV9 with TRBJ2-7, with D perhaps being TRBD1 or TRBD2 (6 bases each). From germline, CDR1 is SGDLS and CDR2 YYNGEE. V gave up 3 bases and J gave up 5 bases, with 12 bases separating them. The CDR3 spans 13 residues. CDR3: CASSAGARHEQYF. The CDR3 DNA sequence: TGTGCCAGCAGCGCGGGGGCGAGGCACGAGCAGTACTTC.

There are many counts of this clonotype. The chain employs TRBV20-1 and TRBJ2-3; 8 bases map to TRBD2. This CDR3 is 14 amino acids long. CDR1 and CDR2 from the germline V gene are DFQATT and SNEGSKA (reference sequence). After removal of 5 bases from V and 0 bases from J, the junction contained 4 bases not matched to a gene. CDR3 nucleotides: TGCAGTGCTCTCAGCGGGAGAAGCACAGATACGCAGTATTTT. Protein sequence: CSALSGRSTDTQYF.

Regarding this clonotype: Since a much larger clone is just one base distant, this may be a read error. The genes are TRBV6-1 and TRBJ2-7; 11 positions match TRBD2. Germline lookup yields CDR1 MNHNS and CDR2 SASEGT. The CDR3 runs 15 residues. The CDR3 DNA sequence: TGTGCCAGCAGCCCGGGACTAGCGGCAAACTACGAGCAGTGCTTC. Translating gives CASSPGLAANYEQCF.

This sequence joins TRBV10-3 and TRBJ2-5, with 7 bases aligning to TRBD1. There are 14 residues in the CDR3. V lost 4 bases and J lost 5; bases outside the gene matches: 7. Germline CDR1 and CDR2: ENHRY and SYGVKD. The CDR3 DNA reads as TGTGCCATCAGTGGAGCAGGGACAGCGGAGACCCAGTACTTC. Its translation: CAISGAGTAETQYF.

The V call is TRBV15, the J call TRBJ1-2; TRBD1 might be the D (6 bases). The CDR3 runs 15 residues. The germline CDR1 and CDR2 sequences are LNHNV and YYDKDF (reference sequence). V gave up 3 bases and J gave up 12 bases, with 23 bases separating them. In nucleotides, the CDR3 is TGTGCCACCAGCAGTGGGGGGGCGTCCGCTGAGTTGAACACCTTC. This gives the protein CATSSGGASAELNTF.

The chain is built from TRBV15 and TRBJ2-5; D gene unclear. The CDR3 spans 13 residues. Germline V gene lookup returns CDR1 LNHNV and CDR2 YYDKDF (reference sequence). V lost 0 bases and J 6 bases, leaving 8 bases between the germline ends. The CDR3 DNA reads TGTGCCACCAGCAGAGATGGCGTACAGACCCAGTACTTC. Its protein is CATSRDGVQTQYF.

The CDR3 nucleotides read TGTGCCAGCAGCCAAGTCCCCGTCCAGGCTACAGATACGCAGTATTTT. Translated, it gives CASSQVPVQATDTQYF. The rearrangement links TRBV7-2 to TRBJ2-3, with no clear D. There are 16 residues in the CDR3. V was pared by 5 bases and J by 3 bases, with 18 bases between. Germline-derived CDR1 and CDR2 are SGHTA and FQGNSA.

In this sample, this clonotype turned up many times. A read error may be the cause here, since a much bigger clone is one base away. V gene TRBV29-1 combines with J gene TRBJ2-7; weak D call: TRBD1 (6 bases). Deletions cut 7 bases from V and 1 base from J, with 11 bases between. The CDR3 has 12 amino acids. CDR1 SQVTM and CDR2 ANQGSEA come from the germline V gene. The CDR3: CSGRDTSYEQYF. DNA of the CDR3: TGCAGCGGCCGGGACACTTCCTACGAGCAGTACTTC.

The CDR3 DNA sequence: TGCAGTGCCCAACTAGCGGGAGATGAGGAGACCCAGTACTTC. This gives the protein CSAQLAGDEETQYF. This sequence joins TRBV20-1 and TRBJ2-5; 11 bases map to TRBD2. The CDR3 covers 14 residues. CDR1 is DFQATT and CDR2 is SNEGSKA in the germline V gene (reference sequence). V lost 6 bases, J lost 5 bases, and 8 bases stayed unmatched.

This clonotype was counted between two and nine times. V usage is TRBV13 and J usage is TRBJ2-7, with D unclear. The CDR3 has 17 amino acids. Germline lookup yields CDR1 PRHDT and CDR2 FYEKMQ (reference sequence). V was shortened by 5 bases and J by 1 base, with 21 bases between the two germline ends. This chain's CDR3 is CASSPHPGSQQSYEQYF. DNA for the CDR3: TGTGCCAGCAGCCCCCACCCAGGCAGCCAACAATCCTACGAGCAGTACTTC.

The chain uses TRBV19 and TRBJ1-1, with D maybe TRBD1 (6 bases). CDR1 is LNHDA and CDR2 is SQIVND in the germline V gene (reference sequence). V shed 3 bases and J shed 0 bases, with 14 bases lying between them. The CDR3 totals 16 residues. This CDR3 is CASSMAGGRMNTEAFF. CDR3 in DNA: TGTGCCAGTAGTATGGCCGGGGGGCGGATGAACACTGAAGCTTTCTTT.

V gene TRBV30 combines with J gene TRBJ2-2; no clear D gene. The CDR3 runs to 14 residues. V was trimmed by 5 bases and J by 7 bases, leaving 17 bases between them. Germline values: CDR1 GTSNPN, CDR2 SVGIG (reference sequence). This chain's CDR3 is CAWGRGPPSGELFF. The CDR3 nucleotides are TGTGCCTGGGGTAGAGGACCTCCCAGCGGGGAGCTGTTTTTT.

This clonotype was found once. The genes are TRBV20-1 and TRBJ1-5; possible D gene TRBD1, 5 bases. The germline V gene encodes CDR1 DFQATT and CDR2 SNEGSKA (reference sequence). The CDR3 consists of 13 residues. The V gene lost 6 bases and the J gene lost 6 bases, with 15 bases spanning the gap. For the CDR3, the DNA is TGCAGTGCCCTGGCAGGGTGGAGTCAGCCCCAGCATTTT. Its translation: CSALAGWSQPQHF.

This clonotype was detected ten times or more. The CDR3 protein is CSVEIQVRRDYEQYF. CDR3 DNA sequence: TGCAGCGTTGAAATACAGGTGCGAAGAGATTACGAGCAGTACTTC. This chain uses TRBV29-1 with TRBJ2-7; D perhaps matches TRBD1 (5 bases). The CDR3 covers 15 residues. Germline values: CDR1 SQVTM, CDR2 ANQGSEA. V gave up 2 bases and J gave up 4 bases, with 18 bases separating them.

This chain uses TRBV7-6 with TRBJ2-5; 11 bases align to TRBD1. The junction had 13 bases not matched to a gene; V was cut back by 5 bases and J by 5 bases. The CDR3 loop spans 17 amino acids. Germline CDR1 SGHVS, CDR2 FNYEAQ. The CDR3: CASSLRTGGAIRETQYF. CDR3 coding DNA: TGTGCCAGCAGCCTACGGACAGGGGGCGCCATACGGGAGACCCAGTACTTC. The whole variable domain, remainder taken from reference TRBV7-6 and TRBJ2-5, is GAGVSQSPRYKVTKRGQDVALRCDPISGHVSLYWYRQALGQGPEFLTYFNYEAQQDKSGLPNDRFSAERPEGSISTLTIQRTEQRDSAMYRCASSLRTGGAIRETQYFGPGTRLLVL.

This rearrangement joins TRBV6-4 to TRBJ1-1; the D is unclear. Trimming pared 4 bases from V and 4 bases from J, leaving 7 bases between. CDR1 and CDR2 from the germline V gene are MRHNA and SNTAGT. The CDR3 covers 12 residues. CDR3 sequence reads: CASSAVGTEAFF. The DNA of the CDR3 is TGTGCCAGCAGTGCCGTCGGCACTGAAGCTTTCTTT.

This clonotype was counted only a few times. One base away lies a much larger clone, so this may be a sequencing read error. The chain joins TRBV7-9 to TRBJ1-1; the D is unclear. CDR3 length: 14 amino acids. The germline gives CDR1 SEHNR, CDR2 FQNEAQ (reference sequence). CDR3 in DNA: TGTGCCAGCAGTTTAGGCAGGCCGAACACTGAAGCTTTCTTT. It encodes CASSLGRPNTEAFF.

The chain has TRBV10-3 and TRBJ2-7; 9 nucleotides match TRBD1. The CDR3 is made up of 15 amino acids. From germline, CDR1 is ENHRY and CDR2 SYGVKD. After removal of 3 bases from V and 3 bases from J, the junction contained 6 bases not matched to a gene. The CDR3 sequence is CAISDFGTGYYEQYF. CDR3 nucleotide sequence: TGTGCCATCAGTGATTTTGGGACAGGGTACTACGAGCAGTACTTC.

The V gene is TRBV10-3, the J gene TRBJ1-6, with unresolved D. V lost 6 bases and J 15 bases, leaving 6 bases between the germline ends. The germline gives CDR1 ENHRY, CDR2 SYGVKD. The CDR3 loop spans 9 amino acids. The CDR3 protein is CAIRRDLHF. The CDR3 DNA is TGTGCCATCAGGCGGGACCTCCACTTT.